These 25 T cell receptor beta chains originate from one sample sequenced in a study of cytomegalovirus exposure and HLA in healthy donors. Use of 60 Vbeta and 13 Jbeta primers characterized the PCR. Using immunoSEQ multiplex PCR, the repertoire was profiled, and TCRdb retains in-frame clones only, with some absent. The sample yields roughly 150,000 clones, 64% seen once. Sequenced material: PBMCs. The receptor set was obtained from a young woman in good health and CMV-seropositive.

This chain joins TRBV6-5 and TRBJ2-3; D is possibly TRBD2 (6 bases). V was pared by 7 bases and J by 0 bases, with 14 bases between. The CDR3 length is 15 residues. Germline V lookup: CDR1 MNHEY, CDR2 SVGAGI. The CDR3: CASTKAGTSTDTQYF. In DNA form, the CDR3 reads TGTGCCAGCACCAAGGCAGGGACTAGCACAGATACGCAGTATTTT.

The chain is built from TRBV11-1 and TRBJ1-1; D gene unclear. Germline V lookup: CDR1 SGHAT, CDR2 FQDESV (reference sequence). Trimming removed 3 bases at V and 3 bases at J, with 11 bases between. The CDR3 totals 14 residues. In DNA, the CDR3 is TGTGCCAGCAGCTTTATGGTTGAGGACACTGAAGCTTTCTTT. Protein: CASSFMVEDTEAFF.

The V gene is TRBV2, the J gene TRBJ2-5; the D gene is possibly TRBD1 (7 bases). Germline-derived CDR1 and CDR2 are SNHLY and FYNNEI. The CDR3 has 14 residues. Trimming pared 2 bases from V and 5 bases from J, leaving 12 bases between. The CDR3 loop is CASSEQGGAETQYF. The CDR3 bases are TGTGCCAGCAGTGAACAGGGGGGTGCGGAGACCCAGTACTTC.

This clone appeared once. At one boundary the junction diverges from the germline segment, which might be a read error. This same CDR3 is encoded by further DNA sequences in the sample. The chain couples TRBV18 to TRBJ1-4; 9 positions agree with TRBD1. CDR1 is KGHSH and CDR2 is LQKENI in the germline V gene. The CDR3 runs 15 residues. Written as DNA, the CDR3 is TGCGCCAGCTCCCACAGGGGGCTGCCGGAGGAAAAACTGTTTTTT. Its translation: CASSHRGLPEEKLFF.

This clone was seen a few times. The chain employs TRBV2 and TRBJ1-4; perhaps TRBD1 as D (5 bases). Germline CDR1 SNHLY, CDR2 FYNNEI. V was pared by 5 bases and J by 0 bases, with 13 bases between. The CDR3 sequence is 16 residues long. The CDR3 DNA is TGTGCCAGCAGTCCTACTACAGGTGCAACTAATGAAAAACTGTTTTTT. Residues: CASSPTTGATNEKLFF.

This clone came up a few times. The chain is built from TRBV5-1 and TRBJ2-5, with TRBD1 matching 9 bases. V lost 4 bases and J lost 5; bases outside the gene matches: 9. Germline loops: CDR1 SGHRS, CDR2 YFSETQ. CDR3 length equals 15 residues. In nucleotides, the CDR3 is TGCGCCAGCAGCCAACCTACAGGGGGCGGTGAGACCCAGTACTTC. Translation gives CASSQPTGGGETQYF.

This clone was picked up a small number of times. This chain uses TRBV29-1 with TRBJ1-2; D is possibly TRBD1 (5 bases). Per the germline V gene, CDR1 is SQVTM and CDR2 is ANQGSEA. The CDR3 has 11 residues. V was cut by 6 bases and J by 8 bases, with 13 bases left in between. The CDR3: CSVGRTIGYTF. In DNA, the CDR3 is TGCAGCGTGGGACGGACTATAGGCTACACCTTC.

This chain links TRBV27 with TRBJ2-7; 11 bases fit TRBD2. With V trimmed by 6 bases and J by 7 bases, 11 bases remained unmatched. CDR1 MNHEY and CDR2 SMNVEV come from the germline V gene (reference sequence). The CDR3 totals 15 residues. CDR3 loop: CASSLTSGAPREQYF. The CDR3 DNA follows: TGTGCCAGCAGCCTGACTAGCGGGGCTCCTAGGGAGCAGTACTTC.

Here the CDR3 DNA reads TGTGCCAGTAGTATAGGCGGGGGGCGTGGGAACACTGAAGCTTTCTTT. Protein product: CASSIGGGRGNTEAFF. The rearrangement links TRBV19 to TRBJ1-1, with D possibly matching TRBD1 (6 bases). This CDR3 is built from 16 residues. The V and J ends lost 1 base and 1 base respectively, with 13 bases between them. Germline V gene data show CDR1 as LNHDA and CDR2 as SQIVND (reference sequence).

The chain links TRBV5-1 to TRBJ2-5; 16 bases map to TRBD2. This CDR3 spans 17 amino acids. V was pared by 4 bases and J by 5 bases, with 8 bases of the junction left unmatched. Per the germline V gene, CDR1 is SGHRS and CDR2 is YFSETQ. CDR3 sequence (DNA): TGCGCCAGCAGCCCCTTACCGGGACTAGCGGGGGGGGAGACCCAGTACTTC. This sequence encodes CASSPLPGLAGGETQYF. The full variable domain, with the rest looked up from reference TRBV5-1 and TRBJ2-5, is KAGVTQTPRYLIKTRGQQVTLSCSPISGHRSVSWYQQTPGQGLQFLFEYFSETQRNKGNFPGRFSGRQFSNSRSEMNVSTLELGDSALYLCASSPLPGLAGGETQYFGPGTRLLVL.

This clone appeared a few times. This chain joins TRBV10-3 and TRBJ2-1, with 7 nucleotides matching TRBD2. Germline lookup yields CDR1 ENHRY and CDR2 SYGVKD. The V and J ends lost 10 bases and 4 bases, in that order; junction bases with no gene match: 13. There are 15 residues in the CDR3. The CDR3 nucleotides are TGTGCCACCGGGGACTATACCATTAATTACAATGAGCAGTTCTTC. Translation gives CATGDYTINYNEQFF.

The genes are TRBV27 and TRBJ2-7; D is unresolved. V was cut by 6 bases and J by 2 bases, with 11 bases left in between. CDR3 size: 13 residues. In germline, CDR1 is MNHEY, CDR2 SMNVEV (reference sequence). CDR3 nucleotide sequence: TGTGCCAGCAGGGTGGCCGCTCCCTACGAGCAGTACTTC. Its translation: CASRVAAPYEQYF.

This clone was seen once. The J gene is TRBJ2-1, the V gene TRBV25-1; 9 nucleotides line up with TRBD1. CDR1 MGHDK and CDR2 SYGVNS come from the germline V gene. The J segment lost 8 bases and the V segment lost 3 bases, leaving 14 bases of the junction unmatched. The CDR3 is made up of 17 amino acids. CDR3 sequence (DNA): TGTGCCAGCAGTGAGTATACCCCGGGACAGGGCATTTATGAGCAGTTCTTC. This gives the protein CASSEYTPGQGIYEQFF.

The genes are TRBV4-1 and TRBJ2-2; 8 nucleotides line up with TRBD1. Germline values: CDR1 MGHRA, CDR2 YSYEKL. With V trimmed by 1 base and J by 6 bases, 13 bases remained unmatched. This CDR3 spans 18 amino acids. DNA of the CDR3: TGCGCCAGCAGCCAAGGCCCGTCCGGACAGGGAGTCCCCGGGGAGCTGTTTTTT. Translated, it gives CASSQGPSGQGVPGELFF.

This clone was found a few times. This chain's CDR3 is CASSDTLGSYEQYF. CDR3 nucleotides: TGTGCCAGCAGTGATACGCTAGGCTCCTACGAGCAGTACTTC. The chain couples TRBV2 to TRBJ2-7, with D unresolved. Germline V gene sequence: CDR1 SNHLY, CDR2 FYNNEI. CDR3 length: 14 residues. Trimming shortened V by 3 bases and J by 0 bases, and 9 bases separated the two germline ends.

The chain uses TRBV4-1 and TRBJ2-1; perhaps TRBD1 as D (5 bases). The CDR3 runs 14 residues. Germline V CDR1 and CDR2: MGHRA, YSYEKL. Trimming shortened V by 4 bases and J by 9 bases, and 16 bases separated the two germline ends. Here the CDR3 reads CASSPDNRPTEQFF. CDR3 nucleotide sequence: TGCGCCAGCAGCCCAGATAACAGGCCCACTGAGCAGTTCTTC.

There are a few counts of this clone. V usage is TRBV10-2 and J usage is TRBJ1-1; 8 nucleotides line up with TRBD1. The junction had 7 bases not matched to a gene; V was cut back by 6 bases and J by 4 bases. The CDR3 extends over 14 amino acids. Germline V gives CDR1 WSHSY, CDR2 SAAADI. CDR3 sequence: CASSETGGGTEAFF. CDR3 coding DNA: TGCGCCAGCAGCGAAACAGGGGGGGGCACTGAAGCTTTCTTT.

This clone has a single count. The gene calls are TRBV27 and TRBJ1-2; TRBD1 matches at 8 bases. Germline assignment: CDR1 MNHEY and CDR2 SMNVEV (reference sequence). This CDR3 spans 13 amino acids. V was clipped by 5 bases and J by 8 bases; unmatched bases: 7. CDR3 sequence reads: CASSLDRVGGYTF. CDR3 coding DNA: TGTGCCAGCAGTCTGGACAGGGTTGGCGGCTACACCTTC.

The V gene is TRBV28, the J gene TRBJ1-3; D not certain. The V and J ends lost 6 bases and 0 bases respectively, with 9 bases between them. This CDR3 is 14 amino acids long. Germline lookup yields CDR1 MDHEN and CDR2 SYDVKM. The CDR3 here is CASSRRSSGNTIYF. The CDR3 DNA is TGTGCCAGCAGCCGGAGAAGCTCTGGAAACACCATATATTTT.

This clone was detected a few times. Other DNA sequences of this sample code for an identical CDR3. The CDR3 region has the DNA TGTGCCAGCTCACCGGGACAGAATCAGCCCCAGCATTTT. Amino acids: CASSPGQNQPQHF. The chain uses TRBV18 and TRBJ1-5; 7 bases fit TRBD1. The germline CDR1 and CDR2 sequences are KGHSH and LQKENI. With 3 bases clipped from V and 4 bases from J, the junction kept 0 bases outside the gene matches. This CDR3 contains 13 residues.

In nucleotides, the CDR3 is TGTGCCAGCAGTAATACAGGGCATGGCTACACCTTC. This translates into CASSNTGHGYTF. J is TRBJ1-2 and V is TRBV2; possible D gene TRBD1, 6 bases. Germline V gene data show CDR1 as SNHLY and CDR2 as FYNNEI. Trimming cost V 5 bases and J 6 bases, with 10 bases left between them. The CDR3 loop spans 12 amino acids.

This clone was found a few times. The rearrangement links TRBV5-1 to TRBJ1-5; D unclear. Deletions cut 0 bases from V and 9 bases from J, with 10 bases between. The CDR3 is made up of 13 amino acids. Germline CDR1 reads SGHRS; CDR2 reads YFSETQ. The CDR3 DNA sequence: TGCGCCAGCAGCTTGGACGGGGAACGGCCCCAGCATTTT. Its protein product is CASSLDGERPQHF.

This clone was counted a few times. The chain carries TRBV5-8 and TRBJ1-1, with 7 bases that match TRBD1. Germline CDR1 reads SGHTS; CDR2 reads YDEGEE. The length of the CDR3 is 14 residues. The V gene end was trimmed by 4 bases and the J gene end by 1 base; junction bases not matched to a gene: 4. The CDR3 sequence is CASSHRDRNTEAFF. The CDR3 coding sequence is TGTGCCAGCAGCCACCGGGACAGGAACACTGAAGCTTTCTTT. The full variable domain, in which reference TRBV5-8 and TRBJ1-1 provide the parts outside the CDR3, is EAGVTQSPTHLIKTRGQQATLRCSPISGHTSVYWYQQALGLGLQFLLWYDEGEERNRGNFPPRFSGRQFPNYSSELNVNALELEDSALYLCASSHRDRNTEAFFGQGTRLTVV.

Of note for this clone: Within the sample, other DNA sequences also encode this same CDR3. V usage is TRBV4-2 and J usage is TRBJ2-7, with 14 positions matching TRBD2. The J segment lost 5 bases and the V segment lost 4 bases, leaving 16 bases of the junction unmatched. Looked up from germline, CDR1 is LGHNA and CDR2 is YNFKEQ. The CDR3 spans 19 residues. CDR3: CASSPGGTSGSGREDEQYF. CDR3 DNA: TGTGCCAGCAGCCCAGGAGGGACTAGCGGGAGTGGTCGGGAGGACGAGCAGTACTTC.

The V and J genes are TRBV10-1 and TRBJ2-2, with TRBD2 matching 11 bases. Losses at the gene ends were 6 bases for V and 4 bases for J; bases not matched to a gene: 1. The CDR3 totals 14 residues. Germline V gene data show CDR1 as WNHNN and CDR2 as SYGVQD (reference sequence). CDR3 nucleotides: TGCGCCAGCAGCGGACTAGCGGGCACCGGGGAGCTGTTTTTT. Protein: CASSGLAGTGELFF.